The T cell receptor (beta chain) under discussion was sequenced for a study of blood T cell repertoires in COVID-19. Here immunoSEQ multiplex PCR was the method, and the copy in TCRdb shows in-frame clones only, minus some. The sample contains more than 60,000 clones, about 84% of which appear only once. The CDR3 loop spans 14 amino acids. The ends were cut back, 6 bases at V and 1 base at J, with 14 bases in the middle. Germline assignment: CDR1 SGHKS and CDR2 YYEKEE (reference sequence). The gene calls are TRBV5-5 and TRBJ2-7; D call uncertain. Material for sequencing was peripheral blood. The receptor's source is a human donor in a cohort sampled during active COVID-19. The CDR3 DNA sequence: TGTGCCAGCATTCCCCAGAATCAATCCTACGAGCAGTACTTC. Translating it yields CASIPQNQSYEQYF.